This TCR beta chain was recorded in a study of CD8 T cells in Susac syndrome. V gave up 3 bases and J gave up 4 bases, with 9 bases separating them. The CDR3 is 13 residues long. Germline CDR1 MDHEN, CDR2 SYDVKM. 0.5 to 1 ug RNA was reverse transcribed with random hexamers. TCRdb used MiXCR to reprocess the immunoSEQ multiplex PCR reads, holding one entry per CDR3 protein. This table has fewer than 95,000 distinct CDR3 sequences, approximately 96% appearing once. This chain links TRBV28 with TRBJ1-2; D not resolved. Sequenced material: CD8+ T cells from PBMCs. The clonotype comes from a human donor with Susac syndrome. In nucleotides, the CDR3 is TGTGCCAGCAGTTTGTGGCAGACCTATGGCTACACCTTC. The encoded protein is CASSLWQTYGYTF.